The TCR beta chain described here comes from a study of T cell responses to AZD1222 COVID-19 vaccine. Only one count was recorded for this clone. The CDR3 contains 15 residues. V was shortened by 0 bases and J by 4 bases, with 12 bases between the two germline ends. Germline V gives CDR1 LGHDT, CDR2 YNNKEL (reference sequence). Sequencing was performed with immunoSEQ multiplex PCR; in TCRdb, only in-frame clones are kept and a portion is missing. Of 160,000 or so clones in the sample, around 94% were seen once. The V call is TRBV3-1 (or the pseudogene TRBV3-2), the J call TRBJ1-2; weak D call: TRBD1 (6 bases). Sequenced material: peripheral blood, taken on day 0 of AZD1222 vaccination. The clonotype originates from an adult in good health. This chain's CDR3 is CASSQDSGAGYGYTF. CDR3 coding DNA: TGTGCCAGCAGCCAAGATTCGGGGGCCGGCTATGGCTACACCTTC.